This TCR beta chain was recovered during a study of liver allograft versus peripheral blood T cells. Study-level background: Transplanted livers held T cell receptor repertoires, and these were compared with repertoires in recipients' peripheral blood. Study findings and constraints: The authors reported that T cell receptor repertoires inside liver allografts differed from those in peripheral blood.

TCRdb processed the reads anew with MiXCR; each CDR3 protein has one entry. The sample holds about 6,300 distinct CDR3 sequences; around 16% are singletons and the top ten take approximately 49%. This clonotype was found many times. Its matching antigen is unknown. The length of the CDR3 is 15 residues. The ends lost 4 bases at V and 5 bases at J; junction bases unmatched: 7. Germline CDR1 is SGHAT and CDR2 is FQNNGV. This chain connects TRBV11-2 to TRBJ1-2; 10 bases line up with TRBD1. The TCR was taken from a human patient who had a liver transplant. Part of the T cells may come from the graft donor. CDR3 in amino acids: CASSSSTGGWYGYTF. The CDR3 nucleotides are TGTGCCAGCAGCTCATCGACAGGGGGCTGGTATGGCTACACCTTC.